Shown below are 19 T cell receptor beta chains from a single sample sequenced in a study of PD-L1 blockade in urothelial cancer. Time point noted: pretreatment peripheral blood. Generated by immunoSEQ multiplex PCR, the TCRdb table keeps only in-frame clones and is missing some. This table has under 95,000 clones, about 83% appearing once. The sample here was PBMCs, taken around atezolizumab (anti-PD-L1) treatment. The receptors were sampled from a man between 60 and 75 years old with urothelial cancer.

Only one count was recorded for this clone. This rearrangement joins TRBV5-4 to TRBJ2-3, with TRBD2 matching over 7 bases. The junction had 8 bases not matched to a gene; V was cut back by 1 base and J by 0 bases. The length of the CDR3 is 17 residues. Germline V gene lookup returns CDR1 SGHNT and CDR2 YYREEE (reference sequence). The CDR3 nucleotides read TGTGCCAGCAGCTTGTGGGGACGGCGGGGGAGCACAGATACGCAGTATTTT. This sequence encodes CASSLWGRRGSTDTQYF.

The J gene is TRBJ1-1, the V gene TRBV27, with D uncertain. This CDR3 is 13 amino acids long. The germline gives CDR1 MNHEY, CDR2 SMNVEV (reference sequence). V lost 1 base to trimming and J lost 3 bases, with 6 bases between them. CDR3 sequence reads: CASSLYGHTEAFF. DNA for the CDR3: TGTGCCAGCAGTTTATATGGGCACACTGAAGCTTTCTTT.

This chain connects TRBV27 to TRBJ2-3; TRBD2 aligns across 12 bases. V was pared by 4 bases and J by 3 bases, with 5 bases of the junction left unmatched. CDR1 is MNHEY, CDR2 SMNVEV, per germline (reference sequence). The CDR3 is 16 residues long. CDR3 loop: CASSWTSGMETDTQYF. The CDR3 region has the DNA TGTGCCAGCAGTTGGACTAGCGGGATGGAAACAGATACGCAGTATTTT.

This clone was seen more than once but under ten times. The gene calls are TRBV9 and TRBJ2-3; 7 positions match TRBD2. Trimming cost V 0 bases and J 4 bases; bases outside gene matches: 14. The CDR3 covers 18 residues. Germline V gene data show CDR1 as SGDLS and CDR2 as YYNGEE. CDR3 coding DNA: TGTGCCAGCAGCGTAGCCCTGGTTCGGGGGGTCCAGGCAGATACGCAGTATTTT. Its protein product is CASSVALVRGVQADTQYF.

The chain links TRBV18 to TRBJ2-1; 9 bases map to TRBD2. This CDR3 has 14 residues. V lost 3 bases, J lost 5 bases, and 2 bases stayed unmatched. CDR1 and CDR2 from the germline V gene are KGHSH and LQKENI. CDR3 protein: CASSPQRGDNEQFF. The CDR3 bases are TGTGCCAGCTCACCCCAGCGGGGGGACAATGAGCAGTTCTTC. The complete variable domain, with remaining parts taken from reference TRBV18 and TRBJ2-1, reads NAGVMQNPRHLVRRRGQEARLRCSPMKGHSHVYWYRQLPEEGLKFMVYLQKENIIDESGMPKERFSAEFPKEGPSILRIQQVVRGDSAAYFCASSPQRGDNEQFFGPGTRLTVL.

The genes are TRBV7-8 and TRBJ2-2; the match to TRBD2 covers 10 bases. Germline CDR1 and CDR2: SGHVS and FQNEAQ. The CDR3 has 17 amino acids. V was clipped by 5 bases and J by 2 bases; unmatched bases: 8. This CDR3 reads CASSEQAGGINTGELFF. CDR3 coding DNA: TGTGCCAGCAGCGAACAAGCGGGAGGGATCAACACCGGGGAGCTGTTTTTT. The full variable domain, rest sourced from reference TRBV7-8 and TRBJ2-2, is GAGVSQSPRYKVAKRGQDVALRCDPISGHVSLFWYQQALGQGPEFLTYFQNEAQLDKSGLPSDRFFAERPEGSVSTLKIQRTQQEDSAVYLCASSEQAGGINTGELFFGEGSRLTVL.

This chain connects TRBV2 to TRBJ2-5, with TRBD2 identical over 8 bases. Trimming cost V 5 bases and J 0 bases; bases outside gene matches: 2. Germline CDR1 reads SNHLY; CDR2 reads FYNNEI. The CDR3 is made up of 14 amino acids. This CDR3 is CASSRGGYQETQYF. CDR3 nucleotides: TGTGCCAGCAGTCGCGGGGGGTACCAAGAGACCCAGTACTTC.

The genes are TRBV10-2 and TRBJ2-7; 7 nucleotides agree with TRBD1. The CDR3 spans 16 residues. CDR1 and CDR2 (germline): WSHSY, SAAADI. V was pared by 4 bases and J by 3 bases, with 12 bases of the junction left unmatched. The CDR3 reads CASSGEGGKGFYEQYF. DNA of the CDR3: TGCGCCAGCAGTGGAGAAGGGGGCAAGGGATTCTACGAGCAGTACTTC.

The chain couples TRBV10-2 to TRBJ1-3; TRBD1 is a possible D gene (6 bases). The CDR3 spans 15 residues. CDR1 and CDR2 from the germline V gene are WSHSY and SAAADI. Trimming shortened V by 11 bases and J by 0 bases, and 17 bases separated the two germline ends. The CDR3 nucleotides read TGCGCCGTCCAGATACAGGGTCCCTCTGGAAACACCATATATTTT. As protein: CAVQIQGPSGNTIYF.

The rearrangement links TRBV19 to TRBJ1-2; 8 nucleotides agree with TRBD1. CDR3 length: 16 residues. V shed 5 bases and J 0 bases; nucleotides not matched to a gene: 8. CDR1 LNHDA and CDR2 SQIVND come from the germline V gene (reference sequence). This CDR3 is CASSGTGRPANYGYTF. The DNA for the CDR3 is TGTGCCAGTAGTGGGACAGGTCGGCCCGCTAACTATGGCTACACCTTC.

J is TRBJ2-1 and V is TRBV5-4; 8 nucleotides agree with TRBD2. The germline CDR1 and CDR2 sequences are SGHNT and YYREEE (reference sequence). V trimming: 4 bases; J trimming: 6 bases; junction bases outside the gene matches: 9. This CDR3 region has 15 residues. CDR3 region: CASSPTAGVGNEQFF. In nucleotides, the CDR3 is TGTGCCAGCAGCCCCACAGCGGGAGTAGGCAATGAGCAGTTCTTC.

V gene TRBV30 combines with J gene TRBJ1-5; tentatively, D is TRBD1 (5 bases). The V end was cut by 0 bases, the J end by 7 bases, with 10 bases between. Germline-derived CDR1 and CDR2 are GTSNPN and SVGIG (reference sequence). This CDR3 region has 13 residues. DNA for the CDR3: TGTGCCTGGAGTGTTATGGAGGGGCAGCCCCAGCATTTT. Amino acids: CAWSVMEGQPQHF.

The J gene is TRBJ2-6, the V gene TRBV6-6; D remains ambiguous. This CDR3 has 15 residues. Trimming stripped 6 bases from V and 0 bases from J, with 9 bases between. Per the germline V gene, CDR1 is MNHNY and CDR2 is SVGAGI (reference sequence). The CDR3, as DNA: TGTGCCAGCAGCCCCGGGTCCTCTGGGGCCAACGTCCTGACTTTC. Amino acids: CASSPGSSGANVLTF.

This clone was observed a few times. The rearrangement joins TRBV10-3 to TRBJ2-2; 10 bases are shared with TRBD2. V dropped 6 bases and J dropped 10; count of bases not matched to a gene: 8. The germline V gene encodes CDR1 ENHRY and CDR2 SYGVKD. The length of the CDR3 is 14 residues. CDR3 sequence: CAIRGAGGLEELFF. The DNA of the CDR3 is TGTGCCATCAGAGGAGCGGGGGGGTTGGAGGAGCTGTTTTTT.

This clone was recorded once. The J gene is TRBJ2-3, the V gene TRBV4-3, with 8 bases that match TRBD1. After removal of 2 bases from V and 6 bases from J, the junction contained 7 bases not matched to a gene. This CDR3 has 15 residues. Germline lookup yields CDR1 LGHNA and CDR2 YSLEER. The CDR3, as DNA: TGCGCCAGCAGCCAAAGATCAGGGGGCTACGATACGCAGTATTTT. This encodes CASSQRSGGYDTQYF.

V gene TRBV7-2 combines with J gene TRBJ2-5; 9 nucleotides match TRBD1. CDR1 and CDR2 (germline): SGHTA, FQGNSA. CDR3 length: 15 amino acids. After removal of 5 bases from V and 2 bases from J, the junction contained 6 bases not matched to a gene. CDR3 nucleotides: TGTGCCAGCAGCAGACAGGGGGTGGTTCAAGAGACCCAGTACTTC. Protein: CASSRQGVVQETQYF.

The chain carries TRBV28 and TRBJ2-7; D is perhaps TRBD2 (5 bases). V was pared by 3 bases and J by 0 bases, with 12 bases between. Germline CDR1 and CDR2: MDHEN and SYDVKM. The CDR3 sequence is 15 residues long. This chain's CDR3 is CASSFPGGFSYEQYF. As DNA, the CDR3 is TGTGCCAGCAGTTTCCCTGGCGGGTTCTCCTACGAGCAGTACTTC.

V usage is TRBV6-6 and J usage is TRBJ2-7; TRBD1 aligns across 12 bases. Per germline, CDR1 MNHNY and CDR2 SVGAGI (reference sequence). J lost 6 bases, V lost 4 bases, and 7 bases had no gene match. CDR3 length: 15 amino acids. The CDR3 region has the DNA TGTGCCAGCAGTTCATTGGGACAGGGGGCTAGCGAGCAGTACTTC. Protein product: CASSSLGQGASEQYF.

This chain links TRBV29-1 with TRBJ2-3, with a tentative D call TRBD1 (6 bases). Germline loops: CDR1 SQVTM, CDR2 ANQGSEA. V lost 7 bases, J lost 1 base, and 9 bases lay in between. The CDR3 loop spans 12 amino acids. The CDR3 is CSARQGTDTQYF. The CDR3 nucleotides are TGCAGCGCAAGACAGGGCACAGATACGCAGTATTTT.